The TCR beta chain described here comes from a study of OX40 agonist ivuxolimab in advanced cancers. The overall study: Three patients responded partially, comprising one with hepatocellular carcinoma and two with cutaneous melanoma.

Assay used: immunoSEQ multiplex PCR; TCRdb lists only in-frame clones, some missing. The table lists 70,000 to 95,000 clones, around 84% of them singletons. V lost 1 base and J lost 5; bases outside the gene matches: 2. This CDR3 is built from 14 residues. In germline, CDR1 is LNHDA, CDR2 SQIVND (reference sequence). The chain employs TRBV19 and TRBJ2-3, with TRBD2 matching 8 bases. This material consisted of CD4+ or CD8+ T cells sorted from blood, taken in a trial of the OX40 agonist ivuxolimab. This TCR derives from an adult with an advanced solid tumor such as melanoma, head and neck, liver or kidney cancer. This chain's CDR3 is CASSIAGGQDTQYF. The CDR3, as DNA: TGTGCCAGTAGTATAGCGGGGGGGCAAGATACGCAGTATTTT.